This T cell receptor beta chain was found in a study of cytomegalovirus exposure and HLA in healthy donors. The study, taken as a whole, reports: The sole available immune exposure information was CMV serostatus. According to the study, about 180 TCR beta chains were cytomegalovirus-associated. Later on, an analysis tied 15,000 to 20,000 TCR beta sequences to HLA alleles at 0.05 false discovery rate.

In the PCR, 60 Vbeta and 13 Jbeta primers were used. Produced via immunoSEQ multiplex PCR; TCRdb's table is partial and in-frame only. The table has approximately 90,000 clones, 75% to 85% seen once. This clone occurred a few times. Its antigen is currently unknown. The CDR3 runs 12 residues. CDR1 MNHEY and CDR2 SVGAGI come from the germline V gene. Trimming took off 7 bases at V and 4 bases at J, with 10 bases between the two ends. This sequence was found in a middle-aged woman in good health and CMV-seronegative. The gene calls are TRBV6-5 and TRBJ1-1; D is ambiguous. Input material: PBMCs. CDR3 loop: CASIGGSTEAFF. Here the CDR3 DNA reads TGTGCCAGCATCGGAGGGAGCACTGAAGCTTTCTTT.